This passage covers 30 T cell receptor beta chains from one sample sequenced in a study of blood T cell repertoires in COVID-19. Profiled with immunoSEQ multiplex PCR; TCRdb holds only in-frame clones, not every one. The table records some 290,000 clones, 90% of them present only once. The sample was peripheral blood. The receptors were gathered from a woman in her thirties or forties with COVID-19, enrolled during active disease.

V usage is TRBV5-1 and J usage is TRBJ1-2, with TRBD1 matching over 7 bases. With V trimmed by 4 bases and J by 8 bases, 8 bases remained unmatched. Germline V gives CDR1 SGHRS, CDR2 YFSETQ. The CDR3 is made up of 13 amino acids. CDR3 residues: CASSSRDSGGYTF. CDR3 DNA sequence: TGCGCCAGCAGCAGCCGGGACAGCGGAGGCTACACCTTC.

About this clone: Other DNA sequences in the sample encode the same CDR3. The CDR3 DNA follows: TGTGCCAGCAGCTTACTAGGTCCCACAGATACGCAGTATTTT. Its protein product is CASSLLGPTDTQYF. This chain uses TRBV7-2 with TRBJ2-3; D is uncertain. V lost 2 bases, J lost 2 bases, and 8 bases lay in between. Per the germline V gene, CDR1 is SGHTA and CDR2 is FQGNSA. The CDR3 has 14 amino acids.

Turning to this clone: This specimen includes other DNA sequences encoding the same CDR3. This chain links TRBV5-1 with TRBJ2-1, with D perhaps matching TRBD1 (6 bases). The germline gives CDR1 SGHRS, CDR2 YFSETQ. This CDR3 contains 14 residues. The V and J ends lost 0 bases and 2 bases respectively, with 6 bases between them. Here the CDR3 reads CASSLDRAYNEQFF. For the CDR3, the DNA is TGCGCCAGCAGCTTGGACAGGGCCTACAATGAGCAGTTCTTC.

The V gene is TRBV6-5, the J gene TRBJ1-2; 10 bases map to TRBD1. The junction had 7 bases not matched to a gene; V was cut back by 2 bases and J by 4 bases. CDR1 MNHEY and CDR2 SVGAGI come from the germline V gene. This CDR3 contains 16 residues. The CDR3 DNA sequence: TGTGCCAGCAGTTACCAGACAGGGGGCGTGTTCTATGGCTACACCTTC. Its translation: CASSYQTGGVFYGYTF.

The V gene is TRBV7-6, the J gene TRBJ1-5; D uncertain. The germline CDR1 and CDR2 sequences are SGHVS and FNYEAQ. Trimming took 2 bases from V and 7 from J, leaving 9 bases between them. This CDR3 is built from 13 residues. The CDR3 here is CASSLYPFQPQHF. For the CDR3, the DNA is TGTGCCAGCAGCTTATATCCCTTCCAGCCCCAGCATTTT.

The rearrangement links TRBV15 to TRBJ2-1; 8 bases fit TRBD1. V lost 4 bases to trimming and J lost 6 bases; unmatched junction nucleotides: 5. The CDR3 is 14 amino acids. Germline V gene lookup returns CDR1 LNHNV and CDR2 YYDKDF (reference sequence). Written as DNA, the CDR3 is TGTGCCACCAGCACCTTAGGACAGGGCAATGAGCAGTTCTTC. Protein: CATSTLGQGNEQFF.

The rearrangement joins TRBV5-4 to TRBJ1-2; 9 bases align to TRBD1. CDR3 size: 14 residues. Germline CDR1 SGHNT, CDR2 YYREEE (reference sequence). V shed 3 bases, J shed 7 bases, and the junction held 7 bases outside the gene matches. The CDR3 here is CASSSGQGRSGYTF. CDR3 bases: TGTGCCAGCAGCTCGGGACAGGGTCGCTCTGGCTACACCTTC.

This rearrangement joins TRBV6-5 to TRBJ2-7; 10 nucleotides agree with TRBD2. Germline CDR1 reads MNHEY; CDR2 reads SVGAGI. This CDR3 has 15 residues. Trimming at V came to 4 bases and at J to 3 bases, leaving 6 bases not matched to a gene. This CDR3 is CASSFTSGIYYEQYF. Written as DNA, the CDR3 is TGTGCCAGCAGTTTTACTAGCGGGATATACTACGAGCAGTACTTC.

This chain connects TRBV9 to TRBJ2-7; 7 bases fit TRBD2. Trimming removed 0 bases from V and 6 bases from J; junction bases left unmatched: 9. There are 15 residues in the CDR3. The germline gives CDR1 SGDLS, CDR2 YYNGEE. CDR3 sequence reads: CASSVGEGVGLEQYF. The DNA of the CDR3 is TGTGCCAGCAGCGTAGGGGAGGGAGTCGGTCTCGAGCAGTACTTC.

V usage is TRBV3-1 (or the pseudogene TRBV3-2) and J usage is TRBJ1-1, with 9 bases lining up with TRBD1. The J segment lost 0 bases and the V segment lost 6 bases, leaving 8 bases of the junction unmatched. Germline-derived CDR1 and CDR2 are LGHDT and YNNKEL (reference sequence). This CDR3 is 16 amino acids long. The CDR3 loop reads CASSRTGTGMNTEAFF. CDR3 sequence (DNA): TGTGCCAGCAGTCGGACCGGGACAGGGATGAACACTGAAGCTTTCTTT.

The gene calls are TRBV19 and TRBJ2-7, with D possibly matching TRBD1 (6 bases). V lost 5 bases to trimming and J lost 3 bases, with 8 bases between them. The germline V gene encodes CDR1 LNHDA and CDR2 SQIVND (reference sequence). The CDR3 has 12 amino acids. In DNA, the CDR3 is TGTGCCAGTAGTCCAGGGGTCTACGAGCAGTACTTC. This codes for CASSPGVYEQYF.

The gene calls are TRBV7-8 and TRBJ1-5; TRBD1 is a possible D gene (6 bases). Trimming took off 3 bases at V and 1 base at J, with 10 bases between the two ends. Germline CDR1 is SGHVS and CDR2 is FQNEAQ. The CDR3 is 15 amino acids. CDR3 DNA: TGTGCCAGCAGCTTGCGGCAGGGGAGCAATCAGCCCCAGCATTTT. It is translated as CASSLRQGSNQPQHF. Combining the CDR3 with reference TRBV7-8 and TRBJ1-5 gives the whole variable domain GAGVSQSPRYKVAKRGQDVALRCDPISGHVSLFWYQQALGQGPEFLTYFQNEAQLDKSGLPSDRFFAERPEGSVSTLKIQRTQQEDSAVYLCASSLRQGSNQPQHFGDGTRLSIL.

V gene TRBV6-5 combines with J gene TRBJ2-1, with 7 bases that match TRBD1. V trimming: 7 bases; J trimming: 4 bases; junction bases outside the gene matches: 4. Germline V CDR1 and CDR2: MNHEY, SVGAGI. The CDR3 is 13 residues long. CDR3 DNA sequence: TGTGCCAGCAACCGGGACAGTTACAATGAGCAGTTCTTC. This sequence encodes CASNRDSYNEQFF.

This chain uses TRBV5-4 with TRBJ2-7; TRBD2 matches at 10 bases. With V trimmed by 0 bases and J by 5 bases, 5 bases remained unmatched. Germline V gives CDR1 SGHNT, CDR2 YYREEE (reference sequence). This CDR3 region has 15 residues. The CDR3 sequence is CASSLDSGGFNEQYF. The CDR3 region has the DNA TGTGCCAGCAGCTTGGATAGCGGGGGGTTCAACGAGCAGTACTTC.

V and J are TRBV29-1 and TRBJ1-1; 8 nucleotides align to TRBD1. V was clipped by 0 bases and J by 0 bases; unmatched bases: 15. The CDR3 covers 19 residues. Looked up from germline, CDR1 is SQVTM and CDR2 is ANQGSEA. The CDR3 reads CSVEDRLVRRGLMNTEAFF. The CDR3 DNA reads TGCAGCGTTGAAGATCGCCTGGTTCGCAGGGGGCTCATGAACACTGAAGCTTTCTTT.

The V gene is TRBV27, the J gene TRBJ1-1; 7 bases align to TRBD1. The ends lost 6 bases at V and 1 base at J; junction bases unmatched: 5. CDR3 length: 14 amino acids. Germline V gene lookup returns CDR1 MNHEY and CDR2 SMNVEV (reference sequence). CDR3 in DNA: TGTGCCAGCAGGGCACAGGGGCCGAACACTGAAGCTTTCTTT. Amino acids: CASRAQGPNTEAFF.

The gene calls are TRBV4-1 and TRBJ1-4; no reliable D call. The CDR3 runs 14 residues. The V and J ends lost 4 bases and 11 bases respectively, with 17 bases between them. Germline V gives CDR1 MGHRA, CDR2 YSYEKL. This CDR3 reads CASSLGSFEGKLFF. For the CDR3, the DNA is TGCGCCAGCAGCCTTGGGAGTTTTGAAGGGAAACTGTTTTTT.

DNA of the CDR3: TGTGCCAGCAGTTCCTGGAGAAATAATTCACCCCTCCACTTT. Its translation: CASSSWRNNSPLHF. The chain uses TRBV28 and TRBJ1-6, with D hard to call. The CDR3 length is 14 residues. Deletions cut 4 bases from V and 5 bases from J, with 9 bases between. Per the germline V gene, CDR1 is MDHEN and CDR2 is SYDVKM. Combining the CDR3 with reference TRBV28 and TRBJ1-6 gives the whole variable domain DVKVTQSSRYLVKRTGEKVFLECVQDMDHENMFWYRQDPGLGLRLIYFSYDVKMKEKGDIPEGYSVSREKKERFSLILESASTNQTSMYLCASSSWRNNSPLHFGNGTRLTVT.

This chain uses TRBV6-2 or TRBV6-3 with TRBJ2-7, with TRBD2 identical over 12 bases. The J segment lost 6 bases and the V segment lost 6 bases, leaving 9 bases of the junction unmatched. Germline CDR1 is MNHEY and CDR2 is SVGEGT. The CDR3 is 15 residues long. The CDR3 region has the DNA TGTGCCAGCAGCCCCCGACTAGCGGGAGTGGGCGAGCAGTACTTC. Amino acids: CASSPRLAGVGEQYF.

The chain employs TRBV6-6 and TRBJ1-1; D is possibly TRBD1 (6 bases). The CDR3 is 15 amino acids. V was trimmed by 1 base and J by 1 base, leaving 10 bases between them. CDR1 MNHNY and CDR2 SVGAGI come from the germline V gene (reference sequence). The CDR3 sequence is CASSYYIQGNTEAFF. CDR3 coding DNA: TGTGCCAGCAGTTACTATATACAGGGGAACACTGAAGCTTTCTTT.

This chain uses TRBV28 with TRBJ1-4; a possible D gene is TRBD1 (6 bases). Germline lookup yields CDR1 MDHEN and CDR2 SYDVKM. The V and J ends lost 6 bases and 2 bases respectively, with 13 bases between them. The CDR3 has 15 residues. The CDR3 region has the DNA TGTGCCAGCAGCCTACAGGGACATACTAATGAAAAACTGTTTTTT. Encoded protein: CASSLQGHTNEKLFF. The full variable domain, rest sourced from reference TRBV28 and TRBJ1-4, is DVKVTQSSRYLVKRTGEKVFLECVQDMDHENMFWYRQDPGLGLRLIYFSYDVKMKEKGDIPEGYSVSREKKERFSLILESASTNQTSMYLCASSLQGHTNEKLFFGSGTQLSVL.

The chain uses TRBV6-5 and TRBJ2-2; TRBD1 matches 7 bases. This CDR3 contains 14 residues. The trim removed 7 bases at V and 4 bases at J, leaving 6 bases unmatched. Germline CDR1 MNHEY, CDR2 SVGAGI. CDR3 coding DNA: TGTGCCAGCACTACAGGGGTGGGCACCGGGGAGCTGTTTTTT. This translates into CASTTGVGTGELFF.

This sequence joins TRBV27 and TRBJ1-5; 8 bases map to TRBD1. CDR1 is MNHEY, CDR2 SMNVEV, per germline (reference sequence). This CDR3 contains 15 residues. V lost 4 bases to trimming and J lost 1 base; unmatched junction nucleotides: 3. For the CDR3, the DNA is TGTGCCAGCAGTTATCAGGGGGCAAGCAATCAGCCCCAGCATTTT. Translating gives CASSYQGASNQPQHF.

This clone is a singleton in its sample. The V and J genes are TRBV6-2 or TRBV6-3 and TRBJ1-1; D gene uncertain. CDR3 length: 13 residues. V was shortened by 4 bases and J by 6 bases, with 12 bases between the two germline ends. Germline CDR1 and CDR2: MNHEY and SVGEGT. The CDR3 loop reads CASSLVGGAEAFF. The CDR3 nucleotides are TGTGCCAGCAGTTTAGTGGGAGGAGCTGAAGCTTTCTTT.

V usage is TRBV29-1 and J usage is TRBJ2-6, with D perhaps TRBD2 (5 bases). Trimming took off 6 bases at V and 0 bases at J, with 9 bases between the two ends. The CDR3 is 14 amino acids. Germline V gene data show CDR1 as SQVTM and CDR2 as ANQGSEA. CDR3 sequence: CSVGLNSGANVLTF. The CDR3 bases are TGCAGCGTCGGACTCAACTCTGGGGCCAACGTCCTGACTTTC.

The chain couples TRBV7-8 to TRBJ2-1; 10 bases map to TRBD2. Germline assignment: CDR1 SGHVS and CDR2 FQNEAQ. The CDR3 runs 17 residues. Trimming at V came to 1 base and at J to 10 bases, leaving 13 bases not matched to a gene. CDR3 nucleotides: TGTGCCAGCAGCTTAGTCCTAGCGGGGGTGATCCCGGCCGAGCAGTTCTTC. Translating gives CASSLVLAGVIPAEQFF.

The chain links TRBV5-1 to TRBJ1-3, with D unresolved. CDR1 SGHRS and CDR2 YFSETQ come from the germline V gene. The CDR3 is 14 amino acids. V dropped 0 bases and J dropped 0 bases, with 4 bases sitting between them. CDR3 sequence: CASSLAVSGNTIYF. CDR3 DNA: TGCGCCAGCAGCTTGGCGGTCTCTGGAAACACCATATATTTT.

The table lists this clone with a count of one. The chain employs TRBV24-1 and TRBJ1-2; TRBD1 agrees at 8 bases. Unmatched junction bases numbered 5, after V lost 2 bases and J lost 7 bases. The CDR3 has 14 residues. Per germline, CDR1 KGHDR and CDR2 SFDVKD. The CDR3 sequence is CATSDWDRMAGYTF. CDR3 sequence (DNA): TGTGCCACCAGTGATTGGGACAGGATGGCTGGCTACACCTTC.

V and J are TRBV27 and TRBJ2-1, with D possibly matching TRBD2 (5 bases). CDR1 is MNHEY, CDR2 SMNVEV, per germline (reference sequence). The CDR3 has 14 residues. Trimming cost V 2 bases and J 3 bases, with 8 bases left between them. The CDR3 region is CASSLPGNYNEQFF. As DNA, the CDR3 is TGTGCCAGCAGTTTACCCGGGAACTACAATGAGCAGTTCTTC.

The V gene is TRBV2, the J gene TRBJ2-7, with D tentatively TRBD2 (5 bases). Germline V CDR1 and CDR2: SNHLY, FYNNEI. Trimming took 2 bases from V and 6 from J, leaving 14 bases between them. The CDR3 covers 14 residues. The CDR3, as DNA: TGTGCCAGCAGTGAAAATACTAGGTGGGGCGAGCAGTACTTC. Translated, it gives CASSENTRWGEQYF.